Presented here are 14 T cell receptor beta chains from one specimen sequenced in a study of radiation and T cells in renal cell carcinoma. The sample's time point: baseline pretreatment blood. Treatment defined: 15 Gy SBRT to primary tumor, nephrectomy 4 weeks later. TCRdb's copy holds only in-frame clones and misses some; the assay was immunoSEQ multiplex PCR. The data hold about 140,000 clones, with over 80% observed a single time. Sequenced here: blood, sampled from a patient whose treatment included radiotherapy and nephrectomy. The receptors here all came from a woman aged 50 to 60 with renal cell carcinoma.

The gene calls are TRBV27 and TRBJ2-7; 8 bases fit TRBD1. The junction had 4 bases not matched to a gene; V was cut back by 0 bases and J by 6 bases. The CDR3 is made up of 14 amino acids. Per the germline V gene, CDR1 is MNHEY and CDR2 is SMNVEV (reference sequence). The chain's CDR3 is CASSLSKTGAEQYF. In DNA, the CDR3 is TGTGCCAGCAGTTTATCAAAGACAGGGGCCGAGCAGTACTTC.

This clone was counted once. CDR3 amino acids: CASSSGPHTSPDTQYF. The DNA of the CDR3 is TGTGCCAGTAGCTCTGGTCCGCATACCTCACCAGATACGCAGTATTTT. V gene TRBV19 combines with J gene TRBJ2-3, with no clear D. The CDR3 is made up of 16 amino acids. The V end lost 6 bases, the J end lost 4 bases, and 20 bases lay between the germline ends. Germline assignment: CDR1 LNHDA and CDR2 SQIVND (reference sequence).

Notes on this clone: The same CDR3 can be traced to other DNA sequences in this sample. The rearrangement links TRBV5-1 to TRBJ2-5, with D unclear. Germline V lookup: CDR1 SGHRS, CDR2 YFSETQ. V lost 1 base, J lost 5 bases, and 12 bases lay in between. The CDR3 runs 14 residues. The CDR3, as DNA: TGCGCCAGCAGCTTGCCCGGGCCTCAGGAGACCCAGTACTTC. Protein product: CASSLPGPQETQYF.

This sequence joins TRBV25-1 and TRBJ2-7; D possibly corresponds to TRBD1 (7 bases). The CDR3 contains 16 residues. Germline V lookup: CDR1 MGHDK, CDR2 SYGVNS. V was pared by 0 bases and J by 0 bases, with 12 bases between. As DNA, the CDR3 is TGTGCCAGCAGTGAATATGGGCAGGGGGGCTCCTACGAGCAGTACTTC. Residues: CASSEYGQGGSYEQYF.

The V gene is TRBV4-1, the J gene TRBJ2-7; D call uncertain. The CDR3 runs 15 residues. Trimming took 3 bases from V and 2 from J, leaving 14 bases between them. The V gene's germline CDR1 is MGHRA and CDR2 YSYEKL. The CDR3 nucleotides are TGCGCCAGCAGCCACCCGGCAGGCAGCACCTACGAGCAGTACTTC. Amino acids: CASSHPAGSTYEQYF.

This chain joins TRBV19 and TRBJ1-2, with 7 bases aligning to TRBD1. V dropped 2 bases and J dropped 8; count of bases not matched to a gene: 2. The CDR3 totals 12 residues. Germline values: CDR1 LNHDA, CDR2 SQIVND (reference sequence). The DNA for the CDR3 is TGTGCCAGTAGTATAACAGGGGTCGGCTACACCTTC. It specifies CASSITGVGYTF.

This sequence joins TRBV27 and TRBJ2-2; 10 nucleotides align to TRBD1. The germline gives CDR1 MNHEY, CDR2 SMNVEV (reference sequence). The V segment lost 3 bases and the J segment 4 bases; nucleotides outside the gene matches: 5. This CDR3 has 16 amino acids. The CDR3 DNA sequence: TGTGCCAGCAGTTTTGACAGGGGGCGAGTCACCGGGGAGCTGTTTTTT. Encoded protein: CASSFDRGRVTGELFF.

The J gene is TRBJ1-2, the V gene TRBV4-3, with TRBD1 as a possible D gene (6 bases). Trimming left V 0 bases short and J 0 bases short, with 8 bases between. The germline V gene encodes CDR1 LGHNA and CDR2 YSLEER. CDR3 length: 15 residues. CDR3 bases: TGCGCCAGCAGCCAAGAAGGACAGTCTAACTATGGCTACACCTTC. Residues: CASSQEGQSNYGYTF.

This clone was picked up one time. The CDR3, as DNA: TGTGCCTGGACAGGGGACCTTCATAGCAATCAGCCCCAGCATTTT. It translates to CAWTGDLHSNQPQHF. J is TRBJ1-5 and V is TRBV30; weak D call: TRBD1 (6 bases). Germline lookup yields CDR1 GTSNPN and CDR2 SVGIG (reference sequence). The length of the CDR3 is 15 residues. V lost 4 bases to trimming and J lost 0 bases, with 13 bases between them.

The rearrangement joins TRBV5-4 to TRBJ2-3; D gene unclear. Trimming removed 0 bases from V and 2 bases from J, with 13 bases in between. Per the germline V gene, CDR1 is SGHNT and CDR2 is YYREEE (reference sequence). The CDR3 consists of 16 residues. The CDR3 coding sequence is TGTGCCAGCAGCTTGGCACAGAGTTTAGACACAGATACGCAGTATTTT. Protein product: CASSLAQSLDTDTQYF.

In regard to this clone: Other nucleotide sequences in the sample specify the same CDR3. The chain uses TRBV6-5 and TRBJ1-5; TRBD1 agrees at 7 bases. The CDR3 contains 14 residues. The V gene end was trimmed by 5 bases and the J gene end by 3 bases; junction bases not matched to a gene: 4. Germline loops: CDR1 MNHEY, CDR2 SVGAGI. CDR3 in amino acids: CASSRDRVNQPQHF. The DNA for the CDR3 is TGTGCCAGCAGTCGCGACAGGGTCAATCAGCCCCAGCATTTT.

The gene calls are TRBV23-1 and TRBJ1-4, with 10 bases fitting TRBD1. TRBV23-1 is identified as an open reading frame with a role that is uncertain. There are 18 residues in the CDR3. With V trimmed by 3 bases and J by 10 bases, 17 bases remained unmatched. CDR3 sequence: CASSHKTGGDVSWRKLFF. In DNA, the CDR3 is TGCGCCAGCAGTCACAAGACAGGGGGCGACGTAAGTTGGAGAAAACTGTTTTTT.

V usage is TRBV10-3 and J usage is TRBJ1-2; D unclear. CDR1 is ENHRY, CDR2 SYGVKD, per germline. This CDR3 comprises 13 residues. The germline V and J ends were trimmed by 5 bases and 7 bases, with 14 bases remaining between them. CDR3 in amino acids: CAISPAQDGGYTF. In nucleotides, the CDR3 is TGTGCCATCAGTCCCGCCCAGGACGGTGGCTACACCTTC.

The rearrangement uses TRBV27 and TRBJ1-5; no firm D call. Germline CDR1 and CDR2: MNHEY and SMNVEV (reference sequence). Trimming shortened V by 3 bases and J by 5 bases, and 5 bases separated the two germline ends. The CDR3 extends over 12 amino acids. The CDR3 spells CASSFSDQPQHF. The CDR3 DNA is TGTGCCAGCAGTTTTTCGGATCAGCCCCAGCATTTT.